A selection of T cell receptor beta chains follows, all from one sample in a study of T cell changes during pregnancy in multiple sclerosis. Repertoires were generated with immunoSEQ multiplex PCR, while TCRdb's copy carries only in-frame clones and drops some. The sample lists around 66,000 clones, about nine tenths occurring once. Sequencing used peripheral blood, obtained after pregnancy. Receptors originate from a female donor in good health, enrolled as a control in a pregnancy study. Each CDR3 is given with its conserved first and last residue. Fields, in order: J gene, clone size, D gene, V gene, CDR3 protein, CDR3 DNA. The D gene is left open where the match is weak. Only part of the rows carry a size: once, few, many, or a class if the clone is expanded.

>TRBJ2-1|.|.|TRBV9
CASSVGSGSYNEQFF
TGTGCCAGCAGCGTCGGGTCGGGCTCCTACAATGAGCAGTTCTTC
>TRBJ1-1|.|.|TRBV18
CASSPPAGVGEAFF
TGTGCCAGCTCACCACCGGCAGGGGTCGGTGAAGCTTTCTTT
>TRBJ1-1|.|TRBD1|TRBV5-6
CASSLQGAREAFF
TGTGCCAGCAGCTTACAGGGGGCACGTGAAGCTTTCTTT
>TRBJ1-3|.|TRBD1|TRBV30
CAWSPLDRGPPWNTIYF
TGTGCCTGGAGTCCCCTGGACAGGGGTCCACCGTGGAACACCATATATTTT
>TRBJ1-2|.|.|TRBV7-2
CASSLGWRKEYGYTF
TGTGCCAGCAGCTTAGGATGGCGGAAGGAATATGGCTACACCTTC
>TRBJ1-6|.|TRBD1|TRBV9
CASSSRQGADNSPLHF
TGTGCCAGCAGCTCACGACAGGGGGCGGATAATTCACCCCTCCACTTT
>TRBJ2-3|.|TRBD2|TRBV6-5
CASSILAGGTDTQYF
TGTGCCAGCAGCATACTAGCGGGGGGCACAGATACGCAGTATTTT
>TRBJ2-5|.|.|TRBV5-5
CASSFSTEASGYF
TGTGCCAGCAGCTTCTCTACAGAGGCCAGCGGGTACTTC
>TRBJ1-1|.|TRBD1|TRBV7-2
CASSPPNRGLEAFF
TGTGCCAGCAGCCCACCGAACAGGGGGCTTGAAGCTTTCTTT
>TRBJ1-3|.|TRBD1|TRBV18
CASSQGQGGSGNTIYF
TGTGCCAGCTCACAAGGACAGGGAGGTTCTGGAAACACCATATATTTT
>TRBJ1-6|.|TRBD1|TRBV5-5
CASSPGQLNSPLHF
TGTGCCAGCAGCCCGGGACAGCTTAATTCACCCCTCCACTTT
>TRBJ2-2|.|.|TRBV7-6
CASSLGIQGLGELFF
TGTGCCAGCAGCTTAGGGATTCAGGGTCTAGGGGAGCTGTTTTTT
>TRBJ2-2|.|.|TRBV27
CASSLTRQVGPRATGELFF
TGTGCCAGCAGTTTAACAAGACAGGTTGGTCCCCGAGCCACCGGGGAGCTGTTTTTT
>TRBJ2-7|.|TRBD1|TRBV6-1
CASQTGGEPYEQYF
TGTGCCAGCCAGACAGGGGGCGAACCCTACGAGCAGTACTTC
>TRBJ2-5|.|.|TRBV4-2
CASSQDPGRASMYQETQYF
TGTGCCAGCAGCCAAGACCCTGGGAGAGCATCGATGTACCAAGAGACCCAGTACTTC
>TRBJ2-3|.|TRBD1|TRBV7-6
CASSGDRNWGPDTQYF
TGTGCCAGCAGCGGGGACAGGAATTGGGGGCCAGATACGCAGTATTTT
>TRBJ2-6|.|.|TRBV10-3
CAISGWGGEAGANVLTF
TGTGCCATCAGTGGTTGGGGGGGCGAGGCTGGGGCCAACGTCCTGACTTTC
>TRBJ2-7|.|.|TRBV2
CASSELTREAWSEQYF
TGTGCCAGCAGTGAATTAACCAGGGAGGCGTGGTCCGAGCAGTACTTC
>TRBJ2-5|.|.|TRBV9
CASSQSGFQETQYF
TGTGCCAGCAGCCAAAGCGGATTCCAAGAGACCCAGTACTTC
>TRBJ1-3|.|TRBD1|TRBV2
CACGTGVSSGNTIYF
TGTGCCTGCGGGACAGGCGTAAGCTCTGGAAACACCATATATTTT
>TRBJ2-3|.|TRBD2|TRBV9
CASSPPSGTRQYF
TGTGCCAGCAGCCCCCCCTCCGGGACTAGACAGTATTTT
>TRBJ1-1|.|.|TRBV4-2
CASSQDPSGVNTEAFF
TGTGCCAGCAGCCAAGATCCGTCAGGGGTTAACACTGAAGCTTTCTTT
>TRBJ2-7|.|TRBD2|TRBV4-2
CASSQDSGGPYEQYF
TGTGCCAGCAGCCAAGATAGCGGGGGCCCCTACGAGCAGTACTTC
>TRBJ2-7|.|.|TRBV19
CASSIGQGLAEQYF
TGTGCCAGTAGTATAGGGCAGGGGCTGGCTGAGCAGTACTTC
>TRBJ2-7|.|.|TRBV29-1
CSVAGSSYEQYF
TGCAGCGTTGCGGGGAGCTCCTACGAGCAGTACTTC
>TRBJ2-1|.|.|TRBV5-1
CASSLSLLRSYNEQFF
TGCGCCAGCAGCTTGTCACTGCTGCGCTCCTACAATGAGCAGTTCTTC
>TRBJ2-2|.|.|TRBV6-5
CASFDRGFTGELFF
TGTGCCAGCTTCGATCGGGGATTCACCGGGGAGCTGTTTTTT
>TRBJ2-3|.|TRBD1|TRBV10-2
CASRNGQATDTQYF
TGCGCCAGCAGGAATGGACAGGCGACAGATACGCAGTATTTT
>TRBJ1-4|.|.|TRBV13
CASSDRYGLTNEKLFF
TGTGCCAGCAGCGACCGGTACGGACTAACTAATGAAAAACTGTTTTTT
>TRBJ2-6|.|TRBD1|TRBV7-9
CASRRDSPEWVLTF
TGTGCCAGCAGACGGGACAGCCCCGAGTGGGTCCTGACTTTC
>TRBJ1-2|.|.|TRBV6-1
CASSEDRIYGCTF
TGTGCCAGCAGTGAAGACAGGATCTATGGCTGCACCTTC
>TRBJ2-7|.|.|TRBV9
CASSVEGGHSYEQYF
TGTGCCAGCAGCGTAGAGGGGGGGCACTCCTACGAGCAGTACTTC
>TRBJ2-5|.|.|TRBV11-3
CASSLGGLAEQETQYF
TGTGCCAGCAGCCTAGGGGGATTAGCGGAACAAGAGACCCAGTACTTC
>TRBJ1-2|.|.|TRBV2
CASQGGANYGYTF
TGTGCCAGCCAAGGGGGGGCTAACTATGGCTACACCTTC
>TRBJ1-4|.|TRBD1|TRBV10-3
CAISESRDRVEKLFF
TGTGCCATCAGTGAGTCGAGGGACAGGGTTGAAAAACTGTTTTTT
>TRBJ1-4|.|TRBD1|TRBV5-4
CASSSGQDATNEKLFF
TGTGCCAGCAGCTCGGGACAGGACGCAACTAATGAAAAACTGTTTTTT
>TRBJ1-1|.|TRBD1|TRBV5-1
CASSHGQGTEAFF
TGCGCCAGCAGCCATGGACAGGGCACTGAAGCTTTCTTT
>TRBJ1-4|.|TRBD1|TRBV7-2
CASSFPGQGATNEKLFF
TGTGCCAGCAGCTTCCCGGGACAGGGCGCAACTAATGAAAAACTGTTTTTT
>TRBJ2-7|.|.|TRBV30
CAWRGLVNEQYF
TGTGCCTGGAGGGGGCTGGTGAACGAGCAGTACTTC
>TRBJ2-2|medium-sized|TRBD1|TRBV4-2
CASRDRDTGELFF
TGTGCCAGCAGGGACAGGGACACCGGGGAGCTGTTTTTT
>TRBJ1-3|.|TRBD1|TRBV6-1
CASSEGQGSSGNTIYF
TGTGCCAGCAGTGAAGGACAGGGGTCTTCAGGAAACACCATATATTTT
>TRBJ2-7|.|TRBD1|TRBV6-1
CASKATGQAYEQYF
TGTGCCAGCAAGGCGACAGGGCAAGCCTACGAGCAGTACTTC
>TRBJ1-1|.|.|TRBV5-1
CASSLQDRWTEAFF
TGCGCCAGCAGCTTGCAGGACAGATGGACTGAAGCTTTCTTT
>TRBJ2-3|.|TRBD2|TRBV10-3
CAIKSGTSPTDTQYF
TGTGCCATCAAGTCCGGGACTAGCCCCACAGATACGCAGTATTTT
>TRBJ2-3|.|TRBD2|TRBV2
CASTRTSGISTDTQYF
TGTGCCAGCACAAGGACTAGCGGGATTAGCACAGATACGCAGTATTTT
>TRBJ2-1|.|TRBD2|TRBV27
CASSSKGGTSGQSYNEQFF
TGTGCCAGCAGTTCTAAAGGGGGGACTAGCGGGCAGTCCTACAATGAGCAGTTCTTC
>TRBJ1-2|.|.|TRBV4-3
CASSQDLGAALYGYTF
TGCGCCAGCAGCCAAGATCTGGGGGCCGCCCTCTATGGCTACACCTTC